This T cell receptor beta chain was recorded in a study of T cells in pancreatic ductal adenocarcinoma. The repertoire was sequenced with immunoSEQ multiplex PCR; TCRdb's copy has only in-frame clones and lacks some. The repertoire consists of some 10,000 clones, with roughly 90% occurring once and the leading ten covering roughly 3%. General observations from the study: Comparisons of tumor and blood clonality may show falsely lower tumor diversity. Blood clonality (roughly 0.07) did not differ significantly from tumor (about 0.12).

The selected patients with pancreatic ductal adenocarcinoma had surgery but no neoadjuvant therapy. Worth noting for this clone: Its antigen is unknown.

Sequenced: PBMCs. The sequence derives from a human donor with pancreatic ductal adenocarcinoma.

The CDR3 DNA is TGTGCCAGCAGCGCAATCAGACAGACCTACCTCCTTTTCTATGGCTACACCTTC. Residues: CASSAIRQTYLLFYGYTF. The chain recombines TRBV21-1 with TRBJ1-2; TRBD1 is the table's D call, not checked against the DNA. TRBV21-1 is flagged as a pseudogene. The CDR3 is made up of 18 amino acids.